This T cell receptor (beta chain) was found in a study of blood T cells in healthy people across ages. Primed by a sample-barcoded 5' primer and a J-beta primer mix, a second PCR proceeded for 7 to 11 cycles. All samples gave at least 3 million CDR3-containing paired-end reads. A single record per CDR3 protein comes from TCRdb applying MiXCR to the 5' RACE reads. This sample has hundreds of thousands of distinct CDR3 sequences, with 29% found just once. This CDR3 contains 14 residues. The ends were cut back, 6 bases at V and 0 bases at J, with 8 bases in the middle. This clonotype was found a few times.

The chain combines TRBV12-3 or TRBV12-4 with TRBJ1-4; D not resolved. The sample consisted of blood. This clonotype was sampled from a woman aged 80 or older in good health. CDR3 protein: CASRKGTTNEKLFF. The CDR3, as DNA: TGTGCCAGCAGGAAAGGAACAACTAATGAAAAACTGTTTTTT.